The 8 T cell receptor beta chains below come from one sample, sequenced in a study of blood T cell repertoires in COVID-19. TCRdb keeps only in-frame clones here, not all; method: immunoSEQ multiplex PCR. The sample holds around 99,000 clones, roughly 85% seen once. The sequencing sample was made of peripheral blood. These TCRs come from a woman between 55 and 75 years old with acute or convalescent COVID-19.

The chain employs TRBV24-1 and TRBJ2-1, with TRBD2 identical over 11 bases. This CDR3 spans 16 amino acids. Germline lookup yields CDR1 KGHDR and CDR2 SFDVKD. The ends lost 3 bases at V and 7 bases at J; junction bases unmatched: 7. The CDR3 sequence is CATSDVAGGQANEQFF. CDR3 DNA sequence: TGTGCCACCAGTGATGTAGCGGGAGGGCAGGCTAATGAGCAGTTCTTC.

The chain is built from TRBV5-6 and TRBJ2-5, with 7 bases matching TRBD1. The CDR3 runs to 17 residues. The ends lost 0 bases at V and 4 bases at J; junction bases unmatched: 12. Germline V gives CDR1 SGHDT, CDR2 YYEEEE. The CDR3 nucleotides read TGTGCCAGCAGCTTGGCCGGGTACAGGGGCTCGTCAGAGACCCAGTACTTC. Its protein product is CASSLAGYRGSSETQYF.

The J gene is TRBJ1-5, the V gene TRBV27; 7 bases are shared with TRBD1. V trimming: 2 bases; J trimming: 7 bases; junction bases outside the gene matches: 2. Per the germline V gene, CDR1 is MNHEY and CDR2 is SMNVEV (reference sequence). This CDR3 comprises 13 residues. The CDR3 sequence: CASSLIGGQPQHF. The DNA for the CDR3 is TGTGCCAGCAGTTTAATAGGGGGCCAGCCCCAGCATTTT.

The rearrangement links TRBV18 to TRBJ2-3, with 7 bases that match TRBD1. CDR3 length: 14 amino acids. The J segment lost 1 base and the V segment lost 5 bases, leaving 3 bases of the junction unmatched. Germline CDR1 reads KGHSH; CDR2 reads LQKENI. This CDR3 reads CASSNQGGTDTQYF. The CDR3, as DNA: TGTGCCAGCTCAAACCAGGGGGGCACAGATACGCAGTATTTT. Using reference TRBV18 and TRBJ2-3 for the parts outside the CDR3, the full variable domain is NAGVMQNPRHLVRRRGQEARLRCSPMKGHSHVYWYRQLPEEGLKFMVYLQKENIIDESGMPKERFSAEFPKEGPSILRIQQVVRGDSAAYFCASSNQGGTDTQYFGPGTRLTVL.

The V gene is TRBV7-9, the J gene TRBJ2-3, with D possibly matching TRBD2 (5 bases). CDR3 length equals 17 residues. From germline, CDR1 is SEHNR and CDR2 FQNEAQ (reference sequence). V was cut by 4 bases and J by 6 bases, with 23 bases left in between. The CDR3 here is CASSSTSPTEDWDTQYF. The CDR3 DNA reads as TGTGCCAGCAGCTCGACTTCCCCCACGGAGGATTGGGATACGCAGTATTTT.

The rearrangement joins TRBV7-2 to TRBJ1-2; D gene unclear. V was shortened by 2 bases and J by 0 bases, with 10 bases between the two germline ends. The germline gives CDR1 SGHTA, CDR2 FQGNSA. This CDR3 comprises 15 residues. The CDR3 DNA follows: TGTGCCAGCAGCTTATGGGCAGACACTAACTATGGCTACACCTTC. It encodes CASSLWADTNYGYTF.

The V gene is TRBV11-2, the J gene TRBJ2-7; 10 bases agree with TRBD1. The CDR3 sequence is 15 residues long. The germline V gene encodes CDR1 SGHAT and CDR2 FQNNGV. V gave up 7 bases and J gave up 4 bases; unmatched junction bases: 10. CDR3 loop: CASTGGTGAWYEQYF. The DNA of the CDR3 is TGTGCCAGCACGGGAGGGACAGGGGCTTGGTACGAGCAGTACTTC.

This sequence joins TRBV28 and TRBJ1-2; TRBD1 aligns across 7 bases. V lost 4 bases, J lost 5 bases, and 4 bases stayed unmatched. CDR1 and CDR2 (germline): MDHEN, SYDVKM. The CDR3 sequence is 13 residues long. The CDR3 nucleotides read TGTGCCAGCAGTTCGGGACAGACATATGGCTACACCTTC. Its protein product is CASSSGQTYGYTF.